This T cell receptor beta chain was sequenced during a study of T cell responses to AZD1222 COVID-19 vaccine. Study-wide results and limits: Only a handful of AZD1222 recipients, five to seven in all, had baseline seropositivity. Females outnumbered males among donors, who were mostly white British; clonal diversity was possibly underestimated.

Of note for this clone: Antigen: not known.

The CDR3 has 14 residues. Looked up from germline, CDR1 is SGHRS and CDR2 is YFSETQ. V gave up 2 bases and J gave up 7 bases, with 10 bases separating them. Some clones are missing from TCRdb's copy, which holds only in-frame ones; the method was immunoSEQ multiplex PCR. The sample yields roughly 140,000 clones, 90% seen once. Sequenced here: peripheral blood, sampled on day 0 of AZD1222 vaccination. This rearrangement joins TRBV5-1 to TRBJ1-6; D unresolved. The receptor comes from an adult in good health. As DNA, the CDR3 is TGCGCCAGCAGCTTTGGTGTAGGGAATTCACCCCTCCACTTT. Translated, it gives CASSFGVGNSPLHF.